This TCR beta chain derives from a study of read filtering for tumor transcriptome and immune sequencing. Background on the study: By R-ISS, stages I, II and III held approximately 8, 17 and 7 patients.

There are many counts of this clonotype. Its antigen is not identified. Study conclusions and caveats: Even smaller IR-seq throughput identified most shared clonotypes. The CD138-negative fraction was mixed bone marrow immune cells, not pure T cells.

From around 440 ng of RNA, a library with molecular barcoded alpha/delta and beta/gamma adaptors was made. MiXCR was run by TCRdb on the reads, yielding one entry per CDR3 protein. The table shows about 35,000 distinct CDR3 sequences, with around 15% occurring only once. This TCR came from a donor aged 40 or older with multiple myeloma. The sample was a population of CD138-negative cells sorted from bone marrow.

This chain's CDR3 is CASSPSTGSYNEQFF. The CDR3 DNA reads as TGTGCCAGCAGCCCGAGCACAGGATCTTACAATGAGCAGTTCTTC. The rearrangement uses TRBV7-6 and TRBJ2-1; D may be TRBD1 (5 bases). The CDR3 runs to 15 residues. Looked up from germline, CDR1 is SGHVS and CDR2 is FNYEAQ. Trimming stripped 5 bases from V and 4 bases from J, with 15 bases between.